The 5 T cell receptor beta chains below were found in one sample sequenced in a study of OX40 agonist ivuxolimab in advanced cancers. Sequenced by immunoSEQ multiplex PCR; TCRdb stores in-frame clones only, minus some. The sample lists 75,000 to 100,000 clones; about 90% were seen once. The specimen was CD4+ or CD8+ T cells sorted from blood, collected in a trial of the OX40 agonist ivuxolimab. The receptor source for this set is an adult with an advanced solid tumor such as melanoma, head and neck, liver or kidney cancer.

In this sample, this clone turned up once. An end of the junction differs from the germline gene, which may be a read error. This rearrangement joins TRBV7-2 to TRBJ2-6, with D unresolved. The CDR3 loop spans 15 amino acids. Germline V gene data show CDR1 as SGHTA and CDR2 as FQGNSA. The CDR3 DNA reads as TGTGCCAGCAGTTTAGGAACTTCTGGGGCCAACGTCCTGACTTTC. Its protein product is CASSLGTSGANVLTF. The full variable domain, in which reference TRBV7-2 and TRBJ2-6 provide the parts outside the CDR3, is GAGVSQSPSNKVTEKGKDVELRCDPISGHTALYWYRQSLGQGLEFLIYFQGNSAPDKSGLPSDRFSAERTGGSVSTLTIQRTQQEDSAVYLCASSLGTSGANVLTFGAGSRLTVL.

This chain joins TRBV7-2 and TRBJ2-1; D is unresolved. The CDR3 spans 13 residues. Trimming took 2 bases from V and 5 from J, leaving 7 bases between them. Germline CDR1 reads SGHTA; CDR2 reads FQGNSA. The CDR3 DNA reads as TGTGCCAGCAGCTTACCCTCTCACAATGAGCAGTTCTTC. Translating gives CASSLPSHNEQFF. The variable domain in full, completed from reference TRBV7-2 and TRBJ2-1, reads GAGVSQSPSNKVTEKGKDVELRCDPISGHTALYWYRQSLGQGLEFLIYFQGNSAPDKSGLPSDRFSAERTGGSVSTLTIQRTQQEDSAVYLCASSLPSHNEQFFGPGTRLTVL.

The chain combines TRBV6-5 with TRBJ2-5, with unresolved D. CDR3 length equals 15 residues. The V gene's germline CDR1 is MNHEY and CDR2 SVGAGI. V gave up 6 bases and J gave up 1 base, with 15 bases separating them. The CDR3 DNA is TGTGCCAGCAGAAGCTGGGCAGCCCTCCAAGAGACCCAGTACTTC. As protein: CASRSWAALQETQYF.

The chain combines TRBV7-9 with TRBJ2-6; D remains unclear. Germline CDR1 is SEHNR and CDR2 is FQNEAQ (reference sequence). The CDR3 sequence is 15 residues long. V lost 1 base and J 1 base, leaving 5 bases between the germline ends. The CDR3, as DNA: TGTGCCAGCAGCTTAGGAGGTTCTGGGGCCAACGTCCTGACTTTC. This gives the protein CASSLGGSGANVLTF.

V gene TRBV11-2 combines with J gene TRBJ1-3; D unresolved. The CDR3 is made up of 15 amino acids. The germline gives CDR1 SGHAT, CDR2 FQNNGV. V was shortened by 5 bases and J by 0 bases, with 11 bases between the two germline ends. CDR3 amino acids: CASSNERVSGNTIYF. The CDR3 coding sequence is TGTGCCAGCAGCAACGAACGGGTCTCTGGAAACACCATATATTTT. Variable domain in full (rest from reference TRBV11-2 and TRBJ1-3): EAGVAQSPRYKIIEKRQSVAFWCNPISGHATLYWYQQILGQGPKLLIQFQNNGVVDDSQLPKDRFSAERLKGVDSTLKIQPAKLEDSAVYLCASSNERVSGNTIYFGEGSWLTVV.